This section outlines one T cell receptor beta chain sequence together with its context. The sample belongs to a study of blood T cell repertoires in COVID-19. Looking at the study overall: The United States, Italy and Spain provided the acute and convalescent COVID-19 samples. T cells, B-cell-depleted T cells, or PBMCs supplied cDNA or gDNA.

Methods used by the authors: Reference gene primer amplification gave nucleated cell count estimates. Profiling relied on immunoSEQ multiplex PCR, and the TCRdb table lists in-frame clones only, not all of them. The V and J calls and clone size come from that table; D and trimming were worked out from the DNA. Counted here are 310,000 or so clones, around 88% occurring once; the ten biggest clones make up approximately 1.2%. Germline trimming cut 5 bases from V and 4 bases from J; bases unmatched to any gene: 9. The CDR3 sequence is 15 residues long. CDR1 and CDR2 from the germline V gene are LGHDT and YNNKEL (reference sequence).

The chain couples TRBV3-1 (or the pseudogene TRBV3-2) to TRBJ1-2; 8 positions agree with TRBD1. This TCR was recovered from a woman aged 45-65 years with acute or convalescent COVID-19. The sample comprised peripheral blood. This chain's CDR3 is CASSWAQGAAYGYTF. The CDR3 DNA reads TGTGCCAGCAGCTGGGCCCAGGGGGCGGCCTATGGCTACACCTTC.